What follows describes a single T cell receptor beta chain. V was cut by 8 bases and J by 1 base, with 14 bases left in between. In germline, CDR1 is SNHLY, CDR2 FYNNEI. The CDR3 has 14 residues. These data belong to a study of blood T cell repertoires in COVID-19. As processed by the authors: Reference gene primer amplification gave nucleated cell count estimates. Some clones are missing from TCRdb's copy, which holds only in-frame ones; the method was immunoSEQ multiplex PCR. That table supplies the V and J calls and clone size; D and trimming were determined from the DNA. Here the sample spans about 130,000 clones, 85% being singletons.

The chain is built from TRBV2 and TRBJ1-1; D gene uncertain. The source material was peripheral blood. The source is an elderly man with active or convalescent COVID-19. CDR3 nucleotide sequence: TGTGCCAGCCTCCTCAGTCGCTCGAACACTGAAGCTTTCTTT. This sequence encodes CASLLSRSNTEAFF.